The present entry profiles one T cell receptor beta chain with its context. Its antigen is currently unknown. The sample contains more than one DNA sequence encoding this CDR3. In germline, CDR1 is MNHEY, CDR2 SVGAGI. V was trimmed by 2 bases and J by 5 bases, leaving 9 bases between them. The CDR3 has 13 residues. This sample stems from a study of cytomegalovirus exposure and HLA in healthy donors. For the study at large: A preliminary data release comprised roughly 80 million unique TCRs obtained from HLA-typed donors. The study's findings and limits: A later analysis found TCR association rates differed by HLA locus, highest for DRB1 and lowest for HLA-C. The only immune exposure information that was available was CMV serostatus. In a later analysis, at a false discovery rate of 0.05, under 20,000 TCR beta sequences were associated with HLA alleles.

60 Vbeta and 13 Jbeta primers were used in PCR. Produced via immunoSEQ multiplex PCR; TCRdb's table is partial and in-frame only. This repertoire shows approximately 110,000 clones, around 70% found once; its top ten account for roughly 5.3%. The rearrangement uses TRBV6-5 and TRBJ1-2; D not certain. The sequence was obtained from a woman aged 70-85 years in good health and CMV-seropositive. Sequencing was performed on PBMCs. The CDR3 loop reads CASSYDRGYGYTF. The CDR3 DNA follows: TGTGCCAGCAGTTACGATCGGGGTTATGGCTACACCTTC.